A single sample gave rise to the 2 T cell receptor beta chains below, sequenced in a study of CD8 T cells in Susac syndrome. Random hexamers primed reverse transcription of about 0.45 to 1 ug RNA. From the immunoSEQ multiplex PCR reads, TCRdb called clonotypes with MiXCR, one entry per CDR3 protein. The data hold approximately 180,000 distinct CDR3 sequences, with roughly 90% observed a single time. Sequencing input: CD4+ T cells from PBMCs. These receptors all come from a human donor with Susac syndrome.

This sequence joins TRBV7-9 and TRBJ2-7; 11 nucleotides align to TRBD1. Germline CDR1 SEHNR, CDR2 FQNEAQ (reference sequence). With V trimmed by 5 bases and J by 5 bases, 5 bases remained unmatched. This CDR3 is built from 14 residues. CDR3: CASSRRTGGDEQYF. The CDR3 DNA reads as TGTGCCAGCAGCAGGAGGACAGGGGGCGACGAGCAGTACTTC.

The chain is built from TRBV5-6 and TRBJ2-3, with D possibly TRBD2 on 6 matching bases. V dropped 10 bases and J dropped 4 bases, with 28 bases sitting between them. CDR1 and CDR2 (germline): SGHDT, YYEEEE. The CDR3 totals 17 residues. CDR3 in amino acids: CARTPWRAPHDPDTQYF. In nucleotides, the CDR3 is TGTGCCCGAACCCCATGGAGGGCCCCTCATGATCCAGATACGCAGTATTTT. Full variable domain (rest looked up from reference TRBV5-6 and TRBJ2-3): DAGVTQSPTHLIKTRGQQVTLRCSPKSGHDTVSWYQQALGQGPQFIFQYYEEEERQRGNFPDRFSGHQFPNYSSELNVNALLLGDSALYLCARTPWRAPHDPDTQYFGPGTRLTVL.